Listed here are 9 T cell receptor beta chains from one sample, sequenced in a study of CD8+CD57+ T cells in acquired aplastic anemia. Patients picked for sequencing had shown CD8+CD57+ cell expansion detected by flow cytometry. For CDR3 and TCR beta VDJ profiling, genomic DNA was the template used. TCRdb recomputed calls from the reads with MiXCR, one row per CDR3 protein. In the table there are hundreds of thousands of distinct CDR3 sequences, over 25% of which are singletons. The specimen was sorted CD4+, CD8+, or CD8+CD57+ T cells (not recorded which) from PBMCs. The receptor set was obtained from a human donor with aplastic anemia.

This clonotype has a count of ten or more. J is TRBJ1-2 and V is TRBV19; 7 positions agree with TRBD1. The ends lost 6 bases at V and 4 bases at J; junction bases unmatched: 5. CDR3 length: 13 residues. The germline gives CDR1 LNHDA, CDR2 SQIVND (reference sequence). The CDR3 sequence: CASSGGQPYGYTF. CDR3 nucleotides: TGTGCCAGTAGCGGGGGACAGCCCTATGGCTACACCTTC.

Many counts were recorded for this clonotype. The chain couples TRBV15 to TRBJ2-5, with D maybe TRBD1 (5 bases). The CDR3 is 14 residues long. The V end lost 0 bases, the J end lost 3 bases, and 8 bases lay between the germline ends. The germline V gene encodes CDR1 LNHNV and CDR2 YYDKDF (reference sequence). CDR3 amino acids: CATSRDRVKETQYF. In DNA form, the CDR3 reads TGTGCCACCAGCAGAGACAGGGTAAAAGAGACCCAGTACTTC. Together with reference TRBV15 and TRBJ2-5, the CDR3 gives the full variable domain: DAMVIQNPRYQVTQFGKPVTLSCSQTLNHNVMYWYQQKSSQAPKLLFHYYDKDFNNEADTPDNFQSRRPNTSFCFLDIRSPGLGDTAMYLCATSRDRVKETQYFGPGTRLLVL.

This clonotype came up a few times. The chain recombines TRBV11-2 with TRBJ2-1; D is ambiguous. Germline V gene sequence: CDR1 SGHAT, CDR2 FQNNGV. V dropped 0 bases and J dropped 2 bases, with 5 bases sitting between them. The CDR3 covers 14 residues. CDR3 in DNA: TGTGCCAGCAGCTTAGACCAGACCTACAATGAGCAGTTCTTC. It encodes CASSLDQTYNEQFF.

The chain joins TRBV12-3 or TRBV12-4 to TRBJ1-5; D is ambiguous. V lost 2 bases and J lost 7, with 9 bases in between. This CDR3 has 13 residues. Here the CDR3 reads CASSLYRIQPQHF. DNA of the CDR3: TGTGCCAGCAGTTTATATAGGATCCAGCCCCAGCATTTT.

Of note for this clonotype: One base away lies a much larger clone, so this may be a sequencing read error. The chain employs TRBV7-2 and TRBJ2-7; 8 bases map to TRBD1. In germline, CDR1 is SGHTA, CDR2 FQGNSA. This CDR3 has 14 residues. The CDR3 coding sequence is TGCTCCAGCAGCTTCGACAGGGGAGGATACGAGCAGTACTTC. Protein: CSSSFDRGGYEQYF.

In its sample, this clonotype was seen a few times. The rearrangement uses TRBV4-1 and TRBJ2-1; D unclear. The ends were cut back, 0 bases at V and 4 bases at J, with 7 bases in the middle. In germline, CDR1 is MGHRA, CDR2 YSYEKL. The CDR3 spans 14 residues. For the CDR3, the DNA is TGCGCCAGCAGCCAAGACTCGGGTTACAATGAGCAGTTCTTC. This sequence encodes CASSQDSGYNEQFF.

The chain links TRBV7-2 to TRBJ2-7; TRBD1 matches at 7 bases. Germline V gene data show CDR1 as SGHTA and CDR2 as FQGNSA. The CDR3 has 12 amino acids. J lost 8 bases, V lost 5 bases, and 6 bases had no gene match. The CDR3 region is CASSTDRVKQYF. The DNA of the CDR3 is TGTGCCAGCAGCACAGACAGGGTGAAGCAGTACTTC.

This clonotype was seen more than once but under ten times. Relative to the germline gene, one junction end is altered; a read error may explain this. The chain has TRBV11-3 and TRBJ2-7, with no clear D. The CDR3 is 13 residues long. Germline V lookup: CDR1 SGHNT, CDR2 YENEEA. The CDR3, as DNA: TGTGCCAGCAGCTTAGATCCCTCCAACGAGCAGTACTTC. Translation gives CASSLDPSNEQYF.

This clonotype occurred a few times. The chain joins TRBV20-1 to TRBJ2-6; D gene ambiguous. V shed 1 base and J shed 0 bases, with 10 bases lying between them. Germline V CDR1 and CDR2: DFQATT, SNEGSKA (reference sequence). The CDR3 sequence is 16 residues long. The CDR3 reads CSARGHRFSGANVLTF. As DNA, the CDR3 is TGCAGTGCTAGAGGGCACAGATTCTCTGGGGCCAACGTCCTGACTTTC.